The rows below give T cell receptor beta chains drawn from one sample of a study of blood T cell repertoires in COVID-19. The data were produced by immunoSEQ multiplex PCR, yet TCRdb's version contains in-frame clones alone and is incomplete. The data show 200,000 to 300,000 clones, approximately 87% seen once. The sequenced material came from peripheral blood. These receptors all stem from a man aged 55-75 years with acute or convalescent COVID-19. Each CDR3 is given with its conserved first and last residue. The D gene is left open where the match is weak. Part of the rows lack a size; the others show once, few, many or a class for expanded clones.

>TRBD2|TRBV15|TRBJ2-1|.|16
TGTGCCACCAGCAGAGATCGCCTGGGACTAGCAGGTGAGCAGTTCTTC
CATSRDRLGLAGEQFF
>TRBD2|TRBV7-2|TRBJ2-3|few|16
TGTGCCAGCAGCCCTAGCGGGAGTGGGGACACAGATACGCAGTATTTT
CASSPSGSGDTDTQYF
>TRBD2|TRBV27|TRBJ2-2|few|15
TGTGCCAGCAGCCGAGGCGGGGGGCGAGTCGGGGAGCTGTTTTTT
CASSRGGGRVGELFF
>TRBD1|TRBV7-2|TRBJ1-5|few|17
TGTGCCAGCAGCTTAGTACTAGGGGGCGCCGGCAATCAGCCCCAGCATTTT
CASSLVLGGAGNQPQHF
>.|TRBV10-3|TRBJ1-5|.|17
TGTGCCATCAGTCCTACCTCGGCAGGGGACGGTTATCAGCCCCAGCATTTT
CAISPTSAGDGYQPQHF
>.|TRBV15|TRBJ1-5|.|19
TGTGCCACCAGCAGGATAGTATCAGCCCGAGACTATAGCAATCAGCCCCAGCATTTT
CATSRIVSARDYSNQPQHF
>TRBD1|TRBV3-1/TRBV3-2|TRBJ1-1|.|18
TGTGCCAGCAGCGTTCGTACAGGGGGGTCCCGTGCGAGCACTGAAGCTTTCTTT
CASSVRTGGSRASTEAFF
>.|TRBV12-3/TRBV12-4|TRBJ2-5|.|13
TGTGCCAGCAGTTTTTCCACGGGGGAGACCCAGTACTTC
CASSFSTGETQYF
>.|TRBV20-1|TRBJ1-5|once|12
TGCAGTGCTGGTGACGGCAATCAGCCCCAGCATTTT
CSAGDGNQPQHF
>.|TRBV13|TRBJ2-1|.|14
TGTGCCAGCAGCCCGGGACTGAGAGACAATGAGCAGTTCTTC
CASSPGLRDNEQFF
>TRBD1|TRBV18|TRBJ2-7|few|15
TGTGCCAGCTCTGCGCGCCCAGGGGGCTTGGACGAGCAGTACTTC
CASSARPGGLDEQYF
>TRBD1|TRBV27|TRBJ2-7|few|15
TGTGCCAGCAGTCCCACGACAGGGAAATCCTACGAGCAGTACTTC
CASSPTTGKSYEQYF
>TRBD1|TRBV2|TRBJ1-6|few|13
TGTGCCAGCAGACCCGGGACAGGCTCACCCCTCCACTTT
CASRPGTGSPLHF
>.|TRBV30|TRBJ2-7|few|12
TGTGCCTGGAGTGTGTCGACTAACGAGCAGTACTTC
CAWSVSTNEQYF
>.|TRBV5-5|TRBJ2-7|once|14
TGTGCCAGCAGCTTGATATTGGGGGCCAACGAGCAGTACTTC
CASSLILGANEQYF
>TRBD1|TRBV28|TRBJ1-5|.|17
TGTGCCAGCAGTTCCACCGGACAGGGGGGATGGAATCAGCCCCAGCATTTT
CASSSTGQGGWNQPQHF
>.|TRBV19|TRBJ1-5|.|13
TGTGCCAGTAGCCTCCGGACATATCAGCCCCAGCATTTT
CASSLRTYQPQHF
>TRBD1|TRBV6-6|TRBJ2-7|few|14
TGTGCCAGCAGTTACCCGGACAGGGGCCACGAGCAGTACTTC
CASSYPDRGHEQYF
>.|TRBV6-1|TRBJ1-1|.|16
TGTGCCAGCAGTGAAATGACGACAGGCCCCAACACTGAAGCTTTCTTT
CASSEMTTGPNTEAFF
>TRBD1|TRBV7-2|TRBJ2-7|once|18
TGTGCCAGCAGCTTACAGCTATCGGGGACAGGGGGTTTGAACGAGCAGTACTTC
CASSLQLSGTGGLNEQYF
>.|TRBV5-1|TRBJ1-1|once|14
TGCGCCAGCAGCTTGGTAATGGACAGCAATGAAGCTTTCTTT
CASSLVMDSNEAFF
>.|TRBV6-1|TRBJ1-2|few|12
TGTGCCAGCAGTGAAACGGGGTTCCGCTACACCTTC
CASSETGFRYTF
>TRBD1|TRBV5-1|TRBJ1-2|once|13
TGCGCCAGCAGCTTTGAGGGGGCAAATGGCTACACCTTC
CASSFEGANGYTF
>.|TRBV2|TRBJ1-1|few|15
TGTGCCAGCAGCTACGAGATCAGGGACCCCTGGGGGGGTTTCTTT
CASSYEIRDPWGGFF
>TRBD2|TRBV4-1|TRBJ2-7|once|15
TGCGCCAGCAGCCAGAGACTAGCGACGCCCTACGAGCAGTACTTC
CASSQRLATPYEQYF
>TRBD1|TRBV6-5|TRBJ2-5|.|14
TGTGCCTCCCCCAGGGACAGGGGAGGAGAGACCCAGTACTTC
CASPRDRGGETQYF
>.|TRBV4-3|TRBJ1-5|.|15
TGCGCCAGCAGCCAAGATTTGTGGCAGGGACAGCCCCAGCATTTT
CASSQDLWQGQPQHF
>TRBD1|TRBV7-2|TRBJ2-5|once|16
TGTGCCAGCAGTTTGAGTCCGGGACAGGGTCAAGAGACCCAGTACTTC
CASSLSPGQGQETQYF
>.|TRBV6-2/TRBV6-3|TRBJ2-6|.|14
TGTGCCAGCAGTTCGGTCTCTGGGGCCAACGTCCTGACTTTC
CASSSVSGANVLTF
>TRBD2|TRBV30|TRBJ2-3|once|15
TGTGCCTGGAGTGTTCCGGGACTAGCCCTGCGTGCGCAGTATTTT
CAWSVPGLALRAQYF
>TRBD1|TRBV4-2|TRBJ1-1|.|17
TGTGCCAGCAGTCGCAACCTTCAGGGACAGGGCTTTACTGAAGCTTTCTTT
CASSRNLQGQGFTEAFF
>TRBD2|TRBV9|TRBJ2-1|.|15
TGTGCCAGCAGCGCCCGGACTAGCGGGAGCAATGAGCAGTTCTTC
CASSARTSGSNEQFF